These 17 T cell receptor beta chains were sequenced from one sample in a study of CD4 T cells in relation to SARS-CoV-2 and coronaviruses. Unexposed donor CD4+ T cells date from about 2011-2018, before the COVID-19 pandemic. After roughly ten days of culture, CD4+ T cells were isolated. The antigens these receptors bind are not known. Using immunoSEQ multiplex PCR, the repertoire was profiled, and TCRdb retains in-frame clones only, with some absent. This sample has nearly 25,000 clones, with more than 60% found just once. The sequenced material came from CD4+ T cells from PBMCs, cultured in vitro. These receptors all stem from a human donor in good health.

V and J are TRBV5-1 and TRBJ1-1, with D perhaps matching TRBD1 (5 bases). The CDR3 loop spans 14 amino acids. The germline gives CDR1 SGHRS, CDR2 YFSETQ. V lost 2 bases, J lost 1 base, and 9 bases lay in between. The CDR3 sequence: CASSFGDENTEAFF. CDR3 DNA sequence: TGCGCCAGCAGCTTTGGGGACGAGAACACTGAAGCTTTCTTT. Variable domain in full (rest from reference TRBV5-1 and TRBJ1-1): KAGVTQTPRYLIKTRGQQVTLSCSPISGHRSVSWYQQTPGQGLQFLFEYFSETQRNKGNFPGRFSGRQFSNSRSEMNVSTLELGDSALYLCASSFGDENTEAFFGQGTRLTVV.

J is TRBJ2-7 and V is TRBV14; 9 nucleotides match TRBD1. The length of the CDR3 is 16 residues. The germline CDR1 and CDR2 sequences are SGHDN and FVKESK. J gave up 6 bases and V 4 bases, and 13 bases lay outside the gene matches. In DNA, the CDR3 is TGTGCCAGCAGCCGAACCGGACAGGGGCGCGGAAGCGAGCAGTACTTC. Residues: CASSRTGQGRGSEQYF.

The V and J genes are TRBV14 and TRBJ2-7; D unresolved. The V end lost 6 bases, the J end lost 3 bases, and 12 bases lay between the germline ends. The CDR3 is 13 amino acids. Germline V gives CDR1 SGHDN, CDR2 FVKESK. The DNA for the CDR3 is TGTGCCAGCAGACCCGACTTGAGCTACGAGCAGTACTTC. It is translated as CASRPDLSYEQYF.

The rearrangement uses TRBV12-3 or TRBV12-4 and TRBJ2-2; 7 bases fit TRBD1. The CDR3 is 13 amino acids. The V segment lost 4 bases and the J segment 4 bases; nucleotides outside the gene matches: 0. The CDR3 loop reads CASSWDSTGELFF. The CDR3 DNA is TGTGCCAGCAGTTGGGACAGCACCGGGGAGCTGTTTTTT.

The V call is TRBV15, the J call TRBJ2-3, with 10 bases aligning to TRBD1. The CDR3 has 17 residues. CDR1 and CDR2 from the germline V gene are LNHNV and YYDKDF (reference sequence). With V trimmed by 2 bases and J by 4 bases, 9 bases remained unmatched. CDR3 sequence (DNA): TGTGCCACCAGCAGACGCTCGGGACAGGGGTTCGCAGATACGCAGTATTTT. Translated: CATSRRSGQGFADTQYF.

V gene TRBV24-1 combines with J gene TRBJ2-1, with 9 bases fitting TRBD1. The CDR3 is made up of 12 amino acids. The germline V gene encodes CDR1 KGHDR and CDR2 SFDVKD. The J segment lost 14 bases and the V segment lost 3 bases, leaving 4 bases of the junction unmatched. The CDR3 region has the DNA TGTGCCACCAGTGATCAGGACAGGGGTGAGTTCTTC. This encodes CATSDQDRGEFF.

This clone occurred a few times. The gene calls are TRBV5-4 and TRBJ1-1, with TRBD1 matching 8 bases. V shed 4 bases and J 1 base; nucleotides not matched to a gene: 9. The length of the CDR3 is 16 residues. CDR1 is SGHNT, CDR2 YYREEE, per germline (reference sequence). In DNA, the CDR3 is TGTGCCAGCAGCCACCCAGGACAGGGACCGAACACTGAAGCTTTCTTT. Its translation: CASSHPGQGPNTEAFF.

The V call is TRBV21-1, the J call TRBJ2-1; TRBD2 was called by the table and not checked on the DNA. TRBV21-1 is a documented pseudogene. CDR3 length equals 17 residues. DNA for the CDR3: TGTGCCAGCCCCCACGAGGGCGGGAGCCGGTCCTACAATGAGCAGTTCTTC. This translates into CASPHEGGSRSYNEQFF.

The rearrangement uses TRBV29-1 and TRBJ2-5; no firm D call. V shed 2 bases and J shed 4 bases, with 17 bases lying between them. Germline loops: CDR1 SQVTM, CDR2 ANQGSEA. The length of the CDR3 is 15 residues. CDR3 amino acids: CSVERILDRRETQYF. The CDR3 DNA reads as TGCAGCGTTGAAAGGATCTTGGACCGGCGAGAGACCCAGTACTTC.

The chain's CDR3 is CATSDAEGTINYGYTF. In DNA, the CDR3 is TGTGCCACCAGTGACGCCGAAGGGACTATAAACTATGGCTACACCTTC. The J gene is TRBJ1-2, the V gene TRBV24-1; D perhaps matches TRBD1 (5 bases). Trimming took off 4 bases at V and 2 bases at J, with 16 bases between the two ends. Germline V gives CDR1 KGHDR, CDR2 SFDVKD. There are 16 residues in the CDR3.

The rearrangement uses TRBV4-1 and TRBJ1-4; no reliable D call. Trimming stripped 7 bases from V and 0 bases from J, with 12 bases between. CDR3 length: 15 residues. Germline V gene sequence: CDR1 MGHRA, CDR2 YSYEKL. The CDR3: CASMWTGSTNEKLFF. CDR3 in DNA: TGCGCCAGCATGTGGACGGGGTCAACTAATGAAAAACTGTTTTTT.

This sequence joins TRBV4-1 and TRBJ1-3; unclear D gene. CDR1 and CDR2 from the germline V gene are MGHRA and YSYEKL. CDR3 length: 17 residues. Trimming removed 0 bases at V and 3 bases at J, with 15 bases between. CDR3 DNA: TGCGCCAGCAGCCAAGATGGCCAATTCCTAGGTGGAAACACCATATATTTT. It specifies CASSQDGQFLGGNTIYF.

The V gene is TRBV2, the J gene TRBJ1-1; a possible D gene is TRBD1 (5 bases). This CDR3 region has 13 residues. V gave up 1 base and J gave up 7 bases, with 10 bases separating them. Per germline, CDR1 SNHLY and CDR2 FYNNEI. CDR3 nucleotides: TGTGCCAGCAGTGAAGGACAGCCGGTTGAAGCTTTCTTT. Its translation: CASSEGQPVEAFF.

This chain uses TRBV6-5 with TRBJ2-7; D is uncertain. The CDR3 contains 13 residues. Trimming pared 5 bases from V and 0 bases from J, leaving 8 bases between. Germline lookup yields CDR1 MNHEY and CDR2 SVGAGI. CDR3 in amino acids: CASSKTSSYEQYF. The CDR3 DNA follows: TGTGCCAGCAGTAAGACATCCTCCTACGAGCAGTACTTC.

This clone has only a few counts. The chain employs TRBV4-1 and TRBJ1-1; D may be TRBD1 (5 bases). The length of the CDR3 is 14 residues. V lost 0 bases and J 10 bases, leaving 15 bases between the germline ends. CDR1 is MGHRA and CDR2 is YSYEKL in the germline V gene. CDR3 nucleotide sequence: TGCGCCAGCAGCCAAGAAGCCCGGGACTCGGGAGCTTTCTTT. Amino acids: CASSQEARDSGAFF.

This chain links TRBV7-2 with TRBJ2-1; tentatively, D is TRBD2 (5 bases). Germline lookup yields CDR1 SGHTA and CDR2 FQGNSA. The CDR3 loop spans 14 amino acids. V dropped 2 bases and J dropped 4 bases, with 9 bases sitting between them. CDR3 nucleotides: TGTGCCAGCAGCTTATTCGGGAAGTACAATGAGCAGTTCTTC. This sequence encodes CASSLFGKYNEQFF.

The chain uses TRBV25-1 and TRBJ2-1; D possibly corresponds to TRBD1 (6 bases). Germline CDR1 reads MGHDK; CDR2 reads SYGVNS. The CDR3 runs to 16 residues. V shed 1 base and J shed 0 bases, with 10 bases lying between them. The CDR3 protein is CASSELDSTSYNEQFF. In nucleotides, the CDR3 is TGTGCCAGCAGTGAATTGGACAGCACCTCCTACAATGAGCAGTTCTTC. Full variable domain (remainder filled in from reference TRBV25-1 and TRBJ2-1): EADIYQTPRYLVIGTGKKITLECSQTMGHDKMYWYQQDPGMELHLIHYSYGVNSTEKGDLSSESTVSRIRTEHFPLTLESARPSHTSQYLCASSELDSTSYNEQFFGPGTRLTVL.